Listed below are T cell receptor beta chains from one sample, sequenced in a study of early T cells in non-severe SARS-CoV-2 infection. TCRdb ran MiXCR on the 5' RACE reads and lists one entry per CDR3 protein. The sample carries 25,000 to 35,000 distinct CDR3 sequences, 2.9% recorded once. The material sequenced was whole blood. These receptors were taken from an adult who was a healthcare worker with PCR-confirmed SARS-CoV-2 infection or an uninfected control (not recorded which). Each CDR3 is given with its conserved first and last residue. D genes are given only for firm matches. The size field is filled for only some rows; it gives once, few, many or a size class.

TRBV7-2	TRBJ2-2	TRBD2	NA	CASSSLFSSGAFSAGELFF	TGTGCCAGCAGCTCGTTATTTTCTAGCGGGGCCTTTTCCGCCGGGGAGCTGTTTTTT
TRBV7-9	TRBJ2-3	TRBD2	medium-sized	CASSLVGTSGATDTQYF	TGTGCCAGCAGCTTAGTTGGTACTAGCGGGGCCACAGATACGCAGTATTTT
TRBV20-1	TRBJ2-2	TRBD2	many	CSASGASGGANTGELFF	TGCAGTGCTAGCGGGGCTAGCGGGGGGGCGAACACCGGGGAGCTGTTTTTT
TRBV7-3	TRBJ1-6	NA	many	CASSLIGFGSPLHF	TGTGCCAGCAGCTTAATCGGATTTGGGTCACCCCTCCACTTT
TRBV25-1	TRBJ2-5	NA	many	CASSEGSQEQETQYF	TGTGCCAGCAGTGAAGGTTCCCAGGAACAAGAGACCCAGTACTTC
TRBV10-2	TRBJ1-1	NA	many	CASSVGPFEAFF	TGCGCCAGCAGTGTTGGACCTTTTGAAGCTTTCTTT
TRBV11-2	TRBJ1-4	TRBD1	medium-sized	CASSPGQGSNEKLFF	TGTGCCAGCAGCCCCGGACAGGGGTCTAATGAAAAACTGTTTTTT
TRBV7-2	TRBJ1-1	NA	few	CASSLAGPRKPNTEAFF	TGTGCCAGCAGCTTAGCCGGGCCCCGAAAGCCGAACACTGAAGCTTTCTTT
TRBV11-2	TRBJ2-1	NA	NA	CASSLQGLLYNEQFF	TGTGCCAGCAGCTTACAGGGCCTCCTTTACAATGAGCAGTTCTTC
TRBV11-2	TRBJ2-1	TRBD2	many	CASSRTSADNEQFF	TGTGCCAGCAGCCGGACTAGCGCGGACAATGAGCAGTTCTTC
TRBV19	TRBJ1-1	NA	many	CASRSDSQVMNTEAFF	TGTGCCAGTAGAAGTGACAGCCAAGTTATGAACACTGAAGCTTTCTTT
TRBV7-9	TRBJ1-3	TRBD1	many	CASSSYGQGAGSGNTIYF	TGTGCCAGCAGCTCATACGGACAGGGGGCAGGATCTGGAAACACCATATATTTT
TRBV11-3	TRBJ2-1	TRBD2	many	CASSLSLAGGFNEQFF	TGTGCCAGCAGCTTATCTTTAGCGGGGGGTTTCAATGAGCAGTTCTTC
TRBV12-3/TRBV12-4	TRBJ2-5	TRBD2	many	CASSAMGLAGGVQETQYF	TGTGCCAGCAGTGCGATGGGACTAGCGGGGGGGGTTCAAGAGACCCAGTACTTC
TRBV20-1	TRBJ2-1	NA	many	CSARIEIEQFF	TGCAGTGCGAGAATTGAGATTGAGCAGTTCTTC
TRBV12-3/TRBV12-4	TRBJ1-1	NA	many	CASSFGIFGTEAFF	TGTGCCAGCAGTTTCGGGATATTTGGCACTGAAGCTTTCTTT
TRBV5-1	TRBJ1-4	NA	many	CASSLETALLKEKLFF	TGCGCCAGCAGCTTGGAGACAGCTCTTTTGAAGGAAAAACTGTTTTTT
TRBV7-6	TRBJ1-1	NA	NA	CASSLAGVGTEAFF	TGTGCCAGCAGCTTAGCGGGGGTGGGCACTGAAGCTTTCTTT
TRBV7-8	TRBJ1-4	NA	once	CASCLAGGEKLFF	TGTGCCAGCTGCTTAGCTGGGGGTGAAAAACTGTTTTTT
TRBV7-2	TRBJ1-6	NA	few	CASSSLVNSSLHF	TGTGCCAGCAGCTCCCTCGTTAATTCATCCCTCCACTTT
TRBV13	TRBJ2-3	NA	many	CASSLGTSTDTQYF	TGTGCCAGCAGCCTGGGGACCAGCACAGATACGCAGTATTTT
TRBV2	TRBJ1-5	NA	many	CASSAGSLGQPQHF	TGTGCCAGCAGTGCGGGGTCCCTTGGCCAGCCCCAGCATTTT
TRBV7-8	TRBJ2-2	NA	NA	CASSLTGPGGELFF	TGTGCCAGCAGCCTAACCGGGCCAGGCGGGGAGCTGTTTTTT
TRBV19	TRBJ1-6	TRBD1	many	CASSIEGTGSSPLHF	TGTGCCAGTAGTATAGAGGGGACAGGCAGCTCACCCCTCCACTTT
TRBV12-3/TRBV12-4	TRBJ2-1	NA	many	CASSLGAGEVGEQFF	TGTGCCAGCAGTTTAGGGGCAGGGGAAGTTGGCGAGCAGTTCTTC
TRBV19	TRBJ2-1	NA	many	CASTSGRNNNEQFF	TGTGCCAGCACCAGCGGGCGGAATAACAATGAGCAGTTCTTC
TRBV12-2	TRBJ2-1	NA	many	CASRLSGGANEQFF	TGTGCAAGTCGCCTTAGCGGGGGGGCCAATGAGCAGTTCTTC
TRBV4-2	TRBJ2-6	NA	few	CASSQDVGRMAF	TGTGCCAGCAGCCAAGATGTAGGACGGATGGCTTTC
TRBV7-4	TRBJ1-5	NA	many	CASSSGQPQHF	TGTGCCAGCAGCTCAGGTCAGCCCCAGCATTTT
TRBV5-4	TRBJ2-1	TRBD2	NA	CASSSQRGISYNEQFF	TGTGCCAGCAGCTCCCAGCGGGGGATCTCCTACAATGAGCAGTTCTTC
TRBV4-1	TRBJ2-1	NA	few	CASKAGDSSYNEQFF	TGCGCCAGCAAGGCGGGCGACAGCTCCTACAATGAGCAGTTCTTC
TRBV12-3/TRBV12-4	TRBJ1-6	TRBD1	many	CASSPGTGLVALHF	TGTGCCAGCAGCCCTGGGACAGGTCTGGTGGCCCTCCACTTT
TRBV7-2	TRBJ2-3	TRBD1	many	CASSPGQGQNTDTQYF	TGTGCCAGCAGCCCAGGACAGGGACAGAACACAGATACGCAGTATTTT
TRBV5-1	TRBJ1-2	TRBD1	many	CASSPDRGDNYGYTF	TGCGCCAGCAGCCCGGACAGGGGGGACAACTATGGCTACACCTTC
TRBV12-5	TRBJ1-2	NA	many	CASGLGTRDYGYTF	TGTGCTAGTGGTTTGGGGACGCGGGACTATGGCTACACCTTC
TRBV7-6	TRBJ2-5	NA	medium-sized	CASRQAYSGVQETQYF	TGTGCCAGCAGACAAGCTTATTCTGGGGTTCAAGAGACCCAGTACTTC
TRBV7-6	TRBJ2-1	TRBD2	many	CASSFVGLAGYEQFF	TGTGCCAGCAGCTTTGTTGGGCTAGCGGGGTATGAGCAGTTCTTC
TRBV20-1	TRBJ2-1	TRBD1	many	CSAREPTGTGSWYEQFF	TGCAGTGCTAGAGAGCCGACCGGGACAGGGTCGTGGTATGAGCAGTTCTTC
TRBV7-6	TRBJ2-1	TRBD1	many	CASSSPIRDRANEQFF	TGTGCCAGCAGCTCCCCGATCCGGGACAGGGCGAATGAGCAGTTCTTC
TRBV5-4	TRBJ2-1	TRBD2	many	CASSFRGGVDNEQFF	TGTGCCAGCAGCTTTCGTGGGGGGGTGGACAATGAGCAGTTCTTC
TRBV29-1	TRBJ1-1	NA	many	CSGLRGVNTEAFF	TGCAGCGGGCTGCGGGGGGTGAACACTGAAGCTTTCTTT
TRBV10-3	TRBJ1-3	TRBD1	NA	CAIRTGTGSNTIYF	TGTGCCATCAGGACCGGGACAGGCTCAAACACCATATATTTT
TRBV21-1	TRBJ2-3	NA	many	CASSSPGHRTQYF	TGTGCCAGCAGCTCCCCGGGACATCGAACGCAGTATTTT
TRBV21-1	TRBJ2-1	NA	many	CASSKGAGGTSYNEQFF	TGTGCCAGCAGCAAAGGAGCAGGGGGAACCTCCTACAATGAGCAGTTCTTC
TRBV14	TRBJ1-2	TRBD1	many	CASSQIRLQGTHGYTF	TGTGCCAGCAGCCAAATCAGATTACAGGGGACTCACGGCTACACCTTC
TRBV6-1	TRBJ1-1	TRBD1	NA	CASSSDRTGSPEAFF	TGTGCCAGCAGCTCAGACCGGACAGGGTCCCCTGAAGCTTTCTTT
TRBV14	TRBJ2-5	TRBD1	many	CASSRRRTGLNQETQYF	TGTGCCAGCAGCCGCCGGCGGACAGGGCTGAACCAAGAGACCCAGTACTTC
TRBV30	TRBJ1-3	NA	many	CAWSVDTSGNTIYF	TGTGCCTGGAGTGTGGACACTTCTGGAAACACCATATATTTT
TRBV12-3/TRBV12-4	TRBJ2-4	NA	many	CASRPDGVSKNIQYF	TGTGCCAGCAGACCGGATGGGGTTTCCAAAAACATTCAGTACTTC
TRBV5-1	TRBJ2-1	TRBD2	many	CASSPTTSGGSGSYNEQFF	TGCGCCAGCAGTCCAACGACTAGCGGGGGGTCGGGATCCTACAATGAGCAGTTCTTC
TRBV7-6	TRBJ2-3	NA	many	CASSPGTPRADTQYF	TGTGCCAGCAGCCCAGGGACACCTCGAGCGGATACGCAGTATTTT
TRBV2	TRBJ2-3	NA	many	CASRSTDTQYF	TGTGCCAGCCGAAGCACAGATACGCAGTATTTT
TRBV9	TRBJ1-1	TRBD1	many	CASSLSLNRDRGNTEAFF	TGTGCCAGCAGCCTTAGCCTAAACCGGGACAGGGGGAACACTGAAGCTTTCTTT
TRBV11-3	TRBJ1-3	NA	many	CASSLCHAGPHSGNTIYF	TGTGCCAGCAGCTTATGCCATGCGGGGCCCCACTCTGGAAACACCATATATTTT
TRBV11-1	TRBJ2-1	NA	many	CASSPLQIDYNEQFF	TGTGCCAGCAGCCCTCTTCAGATAGATTACAATGAGCAGTTCTTC
TRBV5-1	TRBJ1-5	NA	medium-sized	CASSLGAPGQPQHF	TGCGCCAGCAGCTTGGGGGCCCCGGGTCAGCCCCAGCATTTT
TRBV15	TRBJ1-1	NA	many	CATSRKGTDTEAFF	TGTGCCACCAGCAGAAAAGGGACGGACACTGAAGCTTTCTTT
TRBV3-1	TRBJ2-1	TRBD1	many	CASSQDRVYNEQFF	TGTGCCAGCAGCCAGGACAGGGTTTACAATGAGCAGTTCTTC
TRBV7-9	TRBJ2-2	NA	many	CASSLGSHTGELFF	TGTGCCAGCAGCTTAGGATCCCACACCGGGGAGCTGTTTTTT
TRBV7-2	TRBJ1-2	TRBD1	many	CASSLELTGGYGYTF	TGTGCCAGCAGCTTAGAGCTGACAGGGGGCTATGGCTACACCTTC